This T cell receptor beta chain was documented in a study of response to subunit inactivated influenza vaccine. TCRdb reprocessed the RT-PCR reads with MiXCR, giving one entry per CDR3 protein. The profile shows 300,000 to 350,000 distinct CDR3 sequences, about 20% of them singletons. Whole-study findings and limits: Each seasonal influenza vaccination recruits few new T cells, the authors suggested.

V was clipped by 0 bases and J by 2 bases, with 14 bases between them. The CDR3 length is 16 residues. CDR1 and CDR2 (germline): SGDLS, YYNGEE. There are many counts of this clonotype. Antigen specificity is unknown. The rearrangement joins TRBV9 to TRBJ1-1, with no clear D. Sequencing was performed on PBMCs from blood, taken less than 22 months after vaccination. The sequence was obtained from a man between 50 and 75 years old who received an inactivated influenza vaccine. As DNA, the CDR3 is TGTGCCAGCAGCGTAGGGGATAGATTCTTAAACACTGAAGCTTTCTTT. It yields the protein CASSVGDRFLNTEAFF.